These T cell receptor beta chains were read from a single sample in a study of shared clonotypes between healthy human individuals. Here immunoSEQ multiplex PCR was the method, and the copy in TCRdb shows in-frame clones only, minus some. Counted here are about 2.4 million clones, more than 85% occurring once; the ten biggest clones make up 0.36%. Sequencing was done on a sample of naive CD4+ T cells from PBMCs. These receptors were collected from a man aged 18 to 29 in good health. Some clones in this sample may be carry-over from other donors' samples. Each CDR3 is given with its conserved first and last residue. D genes are given only for firm matches. Not all rows give a size; the values are once, few, many and, for expanded clones, a class.

j_gene: TRBJ1-1
v_gene: TRBV6-4
abundance: .
d_gene: TRBD1
CDR3nt: TGTGCCAGCAGCCGGGAAGGACAGGGTCGAACTGAAGCTTTCTTT
CDR3aa: CASSREGQGRTEAFF

j_gene: TRBJ2-3
v_gene: TRBV7-8
abundance: .
d_gene: .
CDR3nt: TGTGCCAGCAGTGTAGGTACAGATACGCAGTATTTT
CDR3aa: CASSVGTDTQYF

j_gene: TRBJ2-7
v_gene: TRBV5-1
abundance: .
d_gene: .
CDR3nt: TGCGCCAGCAGCTCCGCGGGGCAGCAACGGCACGAGCAGTACTTC
CDR3aa: CASSSAGQQRHEQYF

j_gene: TRBJ1-5
v_gene: TRBV6-6
abundance: .
d_gene: .
CDR3nt: TGTGCCAGCAGGGCCGGTTATAGCAATCAGCCCCAGCATTTT
CDR3aa: CASRAGYSNQPQHF

j_gene: TRBJ2-5
v_gene: TRBV6-1
abundance: .
d_gene: TRBD2
CDR3nt: TGTGCCAGCAGTAGAGAAGGTAGCGGGGAGACCCAGTACTTC
CDR3aa: CASSREGSGETQYF

j_gene: TRBJ1-1
v_gene: TRBV6-5
abundance: .
d_gene: .
CDR3nt: TGTGCCAGCAGGGGCTATACTATGAACACTGAAGCTTTCTTT
CDR3aa: CASRGYTMNTEAFF

j_gene: TRBJ2-1
v_gene: TRBV4-2
abundance: once
d_gene: .
CDR3nt: TGTGCCAGCAGCCAAGAGCAGTTGCACAATGAGCAGTTCTTC
CDR3aa: CASSQEQLHNEQFF

j_gene: TRBJ1-1
v_gene: TRBV18
abundance: .
d_gene: .
CDR3nt: TGTGCCAGCTCACCAGGGACACGGAGCACTGAAGCTTTCTTT
CDR3aa: CASSPGTRSTEAFF

j_gene: TRBJ2-2
v_gene: TRBV6-6
abundance: .
d_gene: .
CDR3nt: TGTGCCAGCAGTTTTCAGAAGCGGGCCGGGGAGCTGTTTTTT
CDR3aa: CASSFQKRAGELFF

j_gene: TRBJ2-2
v_gene: TRBV9
abundance: .
d_gene: .
CDR3nt: TGTGCCAGCAGCGTAGGAGGGGGTGACACCGGGGAGCTGTTTTTT
CDR3aa: CASSVGGGDTGELFF

j_gene: TRBJ2-1
v_gene: TRBV5-5
abundance: .
d_gene: .
CDR3nt: TGTGCCAGCAGCTTCTCTTCGCCAAGCGGTGAGCAGTTCTTC
CDR3aa: CASSFSSPSGEQFF

j_gene: TRBJ2-2
v_gene: TRBV27
abundance: .
d_gene: .
CDR3nt: TGTGCCACCCAAGAGTCCGGGACAAGGGCCGGGGAGCTGTTTTTT
CDR3aa: CATQESGTRAGELFF

j_gene: TRBJ1-1
v_gene: TRBV7-3
abundance: .
d_gene: .
CDR3nt: TGTGCCAGCAGCTTAACAGGGGGGCGGACTGAAGCTTTCTTT
CDR3aa: CASSLTGGRTEAFF

j_gene: TRBJ2-1
v_gene: TRBV6-1
abundance: once
d_gene: TRBD2
CDR3nt: TGTGCCAGCAGTGAGGCGGGAGGCGCCTACAATGAGCAGTTCTTC
CDR3aa: CASSEAGGAYNEQFF

j_gene: TRBJ1-1
v_gene: TRBV5-1
abundance: .
d_gene: TRBD1
CDR3nt: TGCGCCAGCAGCTTGGGCCCCCTAAGGACAGGCACTGAAGCTTTCTTT
CDR3aa: CASSLGPLRTGTEAFF

j_gene: TRBJ2-2
v_gene: TRBV7-2
abundance: .
d_gene: .
CDR3nt: TGTGCCAGCTTCTCCGGGGAGCTGTTTTTT
CDR3aa: CASFSGELFF

j_gene: TRBJ1-1
v_gene: TRBV19
abundance: .
d_gene: TRBD1
CDR3nt: TGTGCCAGTACCCAGGGGGGGACCGGGGCTGAAGCTTTCTTT
CDR3aa: CASTQGGTGAEAFF

j_gene: TRBJ2-1
v_gene: TRBV28
abundance: .
d_gene: .
CDR3nt: TGTGCCAGCAGTTTCGGGGCTAGCTCCTACAATGAGCAGTTCTTC
CDR3aa: CASSFGASSYNEQFF

j_gene: TRBJ2-7
v_gene: TRBV7-6
abundance: .
d_gene: .
CDR3nt: TGTGCCAGCAGCTCACGGGGGGAGCAGTACTTC
CDR3aa: CASSSRGEQYF